This is a list of T cell receptor beta chains from one sample in a study of early T cells in non-severe SARS-CoV-2 infection. Each CDR3 protein gets one entry after TCRdb re-called the 5' RACE reads with MiXCR. The sample comprises 50,000 to 70,000 distinct CDR3 sequences, about an eighth of which are singletons, and about 1.3% rests with the top ten. Specimen: whole blood. All receptors derive from an adult who was a healthcare worker with PCR-confirmed SARS-CoV-2 infection or an uninfected control (not recorded which). Both conserved end residues are trimmed from each CDR3. Fields, in order: clone size, J gene, V gene, CDR3 protein. Part of the rows lack a size; the others show once, few, many or a class for expanded clones.

many	TRBJ1-3	TRBV20-1	SAFQGSGNTIY
many	TRBJ2-5	TRBV6-2/TRBV6-3	ASSYPRGPSGGTKETQY
NA	TRBJ2-7	TRBV29-1	SVVSGFYEQY
NA	TRBJ2-2	TRBV7-2	ASSPRLAGFNTGELF
many	TRBJ2-7	TRBV5-6	ASSFHGYPLTYEQY
NA	TRBJ2-5	TRBV5-4	ASQRGAQETQY
many	TRBJ2-2	TRBV29-1	SVEEGNTGELF
many	TRBJ1-1	TRBV30	AWSAGTGDNEAF
NA	TRBJ2-7	TRBV19	ASRAVGGLTEQY
many	TRBJ2-3	TRBV10-3	AISEPGALTDTQY
many	TRBJ1-1	TRBV30	AWGSPPGPWTGDTEAF
NA	TRBJ1-5	TRBV12-5	ASGLPSWGPQH
NA	TRBJ1-1	TRBV12-3/TRBV12-4	ASRPTQLSYTEAF
few	TRBJ2-1	TRBV7-8	ASSFRGTGASSYNEQF
NA	TRBJ2-1	TRBV5-4	ASRDGLAGVREQF
few	TRBJ2-6	TRBV15	ATSNDSSGANVLT
NA	TRBJ1-1	TRBV20-1	SAKNRAALNTEAF
NA	TRBJ2-5	TRBV6-6	ASSYIDQAVSW
NA	TRBJ2-7	TRBV6-5	ASSYSTGGSEQY
many	TRBJ1-4	TRBV6-2/TRBV6-3	ASSDNVHNEKLF
NA	TRBJ2-5	TRBV18	ASSPNRDSRFQETQY
few	TRBJ2-7	TRBV6-1	ASSERDSIYEQY
many	TRBJ1-4	TRBV7-9	ASSLDTGAEKLF
many	TRBJ2-7	TRBV5-6	ASSLVRTGEQY
few	TRBJ2-5	TRBV7-8	ASSGMKDRGLWETQY
many	TRBJ2-7	TRBV29-1	SVALGQGAYEQY
many	TRBJ2-7	TRBV6-6	ASSIFGPSYEQY
NA	TRBJ1-2	TRBV28	ASSSPGGNYGYT
NA	TRBJ1-2	TRBV12-3/TRBV12-4	ASSLEGYT
few	TRBJ2-2	TRBV6-2/TRBV6-3	ASSYSTSGGHNTGELF
NA	TRBJ2-3	TRBV4-2	VSSQDRGGGTDTQY
few	TRBJ2-3	TRBV11-1	ASSSLTSGTDTQY
few	TRBJ2-5	TRBV4-1	ASSHVVQETQY
few	TRBJ2-7	TRBV20-1	SASSGGAIYEQY
few	TRBJ2-3	TRBV4-1	ASSQDGPGTDTQY
many	TRBJ1-6	TRBV20-1	SAAGVGTGSPLH
few	TRBJ1-4	TRBV2	ASGPDRGMELF
few	TRBJ1-1	TRBV6-2/TRBV6-3	ASRGAYTEAF
few	TRBJ1-6	TRBV24-1	ATSDSLSSYNSPLH
many	TRBJ2-3	TRBV5-4	ASSLTASTDTQY
NA	TRBJ2-3	TRBV5-1	ASGRTSTDTQY
NA	TRBJ1-1	TRBV29-1	SAGAGGRAF
many	TRBJ1-2	TRBV29-1	SVQGATYGYT
many	TRBJ1-1	TRBV28	ASSLWGQSNTEAF
NA	TRBJ2-5	TRBV12-3/TRBV12-4	ASSPGGEETQY
many	TRBJ2-7	TRBV20-1	SASGPWGFYEQY
NA	TRBJ2-7	TRBV7-8	ASSLARPGEGYEQY
many	TRBJ1-5	TRBV19	ASSIRENQPQH
many	TRBJ2-1	TRBV29-1	SVEGWETYNEQF
many	TRBJ2-5	TRBV1	TSSQSLVTPGQETQY
NA	TRBJ1-2	TRBV6-6	ASSYRNLRDRGDYGYT
NA	TRBJ2-4	TRBV4-3	ASSQRTGQGLQVVRAAKNIQY
few	TRBJ2-3	TRBV18	ASSPLEQTDTQY
many	TRBJ1-1	TRBV5-1	ASSFQGVTEAF
NA	TRBJ2-3	TRBV2	ASMILNTQY